This paragraph reports one TCR beta chain. The antigen it binds to is not known. No per-base quality is available; no much larger clone lies one base away. Additional DNA sequences in this sample encode the identical CDR3. The data were obtained in a study of T cell responses to AZD1222 COVID-19 vaccine (dated by TCRdb to about 2021). Background for the entire study: TCR sequencing was performed for roughly 250 trial participants, of whom about 200 were given two doses of AZD1222 and some 26 were given two doses of MenACWY control vaccine. Trial participants were enrolled by age into 18-55, 56-69 and 70-plus year subgroups, with roughly 160, 29 and 62 TCR-sequenced participants respectively. Summary of the overall study and its limitations: Epitopes outside the regions mutated in the B.1.351 and B.1.1.7 variants were reportedly recognized by nearly half of the unique spike-specific TCRs. After two AZD1222 doses, spike-specific TCR breadth and depth were significantly higher than at day 0 and than in MenACWY recipients. Conclusions about previously exposed vaccinees are limited because only six or seven AZD1222 recipients were SARS-CoV-2 seropositive at baseline. The 56-69-year group was small, and its depth increase did not reach significance, likely because of low power. Because no day 14 peak-response samples were available, the repertoires could be characterized only after the peak T cell response. CD4 TCRs associated with the vaccine covered the entire spike protein, and the dominant responses were in regions 160-218 and 743-854. Participants were mostly white British, with more females than males. The authors suggested clonal diversity may have been underestimated.

The CDR3 measures 12 amino acids from cysteine to phenylalanine. Only CDR3 DNA is held: 36 bases, read in frame from base 1. Trimming takes 3 bases from V and 0 bases from J, and the germline ends sit 0 bases apart. As encoded in the germline V gene, CDR1 is SGDLS while CDR2 is YYNGEE. The CDR3 regions of human TCRbeta chains were subjected to immunosequencing. The source study handled its data this way. Repertoire TCRs were matched against a reference library of SARS-CoV-2-specific TCRs generated with the MIRA antigen-specificity platform. Breadth was defined as the fraction of unique TCRs that were SARS-CoV-2-associated, and depth was defined as the fraction of total T cells that were SARS-CoV-2-associated. Using the MIRA data, each spike-specific TCR was assigned both to the spike region to which the TCR was reactive and to a CD4 or CD8 class. Log10-transformed breadth and depth values were compared by one-way ANOVA with Sidak's multiple comparisons tests. TCRdb holds this immuneACCESS table with in-frame rearrangements only. Some clones are missing; in checked studies, unresolved V genes explain under half, and the rest has no known cause. The V and J calls and clone size are taken from that table; D and trimming were inferred from the DNA. Recorded for this sample are 50,000 to 75,000 clones; roughly 87% of them occurred a single time. The biggest ten clones account for about 5.9% of the sample.

The time point label here, explained by the study, means: about 28 days (+/-7) after the second vaccine dose. AZD1222 recipients whose second dose came at about 4 weeks and those whose second dose came at about 12 weeks were combined into one group, since spike-specific TCR depth and breadth did not differ between the two schedules. The vaccinee samples were drawn from two UK trials, COV001 and COV002, one of which was a single-blind randomized controlled phase 2/3 trial testing AZD1222 (ChAdOx1 nCoV-19) in healthy adults. For TCRbeta chain sequencing, PBMC samples from trial participants were taken at day 0 and at day 28 after the second dose.

Recombination connected TRBV9 to TRBJ2-2; confidence is insufficient to name the D gene. This clonotype was obtained from an adult who received the AZD1222 COVID-19 vaccine. Specimen: peripheral blood, collected 28 days after the second AZD1222 dose. The CDR3 is CASSANTGELFF. At the DNA level, the sequence is TGTGCCAGCAGCGCGAACACCGGGGAGCTGTTTTTT.